These T cell receptor beta chains were read from a single sample in a study of patients and donors after allogeneic stem cell transplantation. TCRdb re-analysed the RT-PCR reads in MiXCR, keeping a single row per CDR3 protein. The sample includes 150,000 to 200,000 distinct CDR3 sequences, over 25% of them seen just once. What was sequenced was blood, either unsorted or a sorted T cell fraction (not recorded which). These receptors were taken from a human donor who was either an allogeneic HSCT recipient or a stem cell or donor lymphocyte infusion donor (not recorded which). It is not recorded whose cells these are; they may come from a transplant donor. The CDR3 runs from the conserved cysteine through the conserved F or W. The D gene is left open where the match is weak. Rows may omit the clone size; those that give it use once, few, many or a size class.

NA TRBJ2-7 NA 13 TRBV15 CATSRGASYEQYF TGTGCCACCAGCAGGGGAGCCTCCTACGAGCAGTACTTC
NA TRBJ2-7 few 14 TRBV4-3 CASSQVVSGYEQYF TGCGCCAGCAGCCAAGTTGTTAGCGGCTACGAGCAGTACTTC
NA TRBJ2-2 many 15 TRBV12-3/TRBV12-4 CASKLGAGATGELFF TGTGCCAGCAAGCTGGGGGCAGGGGCTACCGGGGAGCTGTTTTTT
TRBD2 TRBJ2-2 NA 18 TRBV29-1 CSVVGLAGDLANTGELFF TGCAGCGTCGTGGGACTAGCGGGAGACCTCGCGAACACCGGGGAGCTGTTTTTT
TRBD1 TRBJ1-1 medium-sized 14 TRBV29-1 CSDKGQGVYTEAFF TGCAGCGACAAGGGACAGGGGGTATACACTGAAGCTTTCTTT
TRBD2 TRBJ2-2 NA 16 TRBV9 CASSVSGSPNTGELFF TGTGCCAGCAGCGTTAGCGGGAGTCCGAACACCGGGGAGCTGTTTTTT
NA TRBJ1-1 few 16 TRBV20-1 CSARDAQNWEVTEAFF TGCAGTGCTAGAGATGCCCAAAATTGGGAGGTGACTGAAGCTTTCTTT
NA TRBJ1-2 few 16 TRBV24-1 CATSDLWAEGPYGYTF TGTGCCACCAGTGATTTGTGGGCAGAGGGGCCCTATGGCTACACCTTC
TRBD1 TRBJ1-4 NA 15 TRBV5-1 CASSWGQATNEKLFF TGCGCCAGCAGCTGGGGACAGGCAACTAATGAAAAACTGTTTTTT
NA TRBJ2-1 NA 17 TRBV27 CASSFEMGGSSYNEQFF TGTGCCAGCAGTTTTGAAATGGGCGGTAGCTCCTACAATGAGCAGTTCTTC
NA TRBJ1-2 NA 14 TRBV18 CASSLQNLDYGYTF TGTGCCAGCTCACTACAAAATCTGGACTATGGCTACACCTTC
TRBD2 TRBJ2-1 few 15 TRBV12-3/TRBV12-4 CASSSAGGRYNEQFF TGTGCCAGCAGTTCAGCGGGAGGTCGCTACAATGAGCAGTTCTTC
TRBD2 TRBJ2-7 NA 16 TRBV14 CASSPPFGEGSYEQYF TGTGCCAGCAGCCCCCCGTTCGGGGAGGGCTCCTACGAGCAGTACTTC
NA TRBJ2-3 NA 14 TRBV4-3 CASSPTFPTDTQYF TGCGCCAGCAGCCCCACCTTCCCCACAGATACGCAGTATTTT
TRBD1 TRBJ1-2 few 17 TRBV5-1 CASSLAGTGGTNYGYTF TGCGCCAGCAGCTTGGCCGGGACAGGGGGTACTAACTATGGCTACACCTTC
NA TRBJ1-1 many 16 TRBV29-1 CSVGGDYRPMNTEAFF TGCAGCGTTGGAGGGGACTACCGGCCCATGAACACTGAAGCTTTCTTT
NA TRBJ1-3 NA 16 TRBV25-1 CASSDNIWSSGNTIYF TGTGCCAGCAGTGACAACATCTGGAGCTCTGGAAACACCATATATTTT
NA TRBJ2-1 NA 13 TRBV7-2 CASSTQANNEQFF TGTGCCAGCAGTACACAGGCGAACAATGAGCAGTTCTTC
TRBD1 TRBJ2-4 few 13 TRBV28 CASSGTGPRVQYF TGTGCCAGCAGTGGGACAGGGCCGAGAGTTCAGTACTTC
TRBD1 TRBJ2-3 NA 16 TRBV4-3 CASSQLGTASTDTQYF TGCGCCAGCAGCCAACTAGGGACAGCTAGCACAGATACGCAGTATTTT
NA TRBJ2-7 NA 15 TRBV4-3 CASSQGRGPFYEQYF TGCGCCAGCAGCCAAGGGAGGGGACCCTTCTACGAGCAGTACTTC
NA TRBJ1-6 once 14 TRBV25-1 CASSVVSYNSPLHF TGTGCCAGCAGTGTCGTCTCCTATAATTCACCCCTCCACTTT
TRBD2 TRBJ2-7 NA 15 TRBV20-1 CSAEAWLAGAYEQYF TGCAGTGCTGAGGCGTGGCTAGCGGGAGCGTACGAGCAGTACTTC
NA TRBJ1-2 NA 14 TRBV20-1 CSARDRGPNYGYTF TGCAGTGCTAGAGACAGGGGACCTAACTATGGCTACACCTTC
NA TRBJ2-1 few 16 TRBV19 CASSLLPGRGHREQFF TGTGCCAGTAGTCTCCTACCGGGACGGGGACATCGGGAGCAGTTCTTC
TRBD2 TRBJ2-3 NA 13 TRBV29-1 CSVLSGRADTQYF TGCAGCGTCCTTAGCGGGAGGGCGGATACGCAGTATTTT
NA TRBJ1-5 few 16 TRBV19 CASSIRQGANNQPQHF TGTGCCAGTAGTATCCGGCAGGGCGCTAACAATCAGCCCCAGCATTTT